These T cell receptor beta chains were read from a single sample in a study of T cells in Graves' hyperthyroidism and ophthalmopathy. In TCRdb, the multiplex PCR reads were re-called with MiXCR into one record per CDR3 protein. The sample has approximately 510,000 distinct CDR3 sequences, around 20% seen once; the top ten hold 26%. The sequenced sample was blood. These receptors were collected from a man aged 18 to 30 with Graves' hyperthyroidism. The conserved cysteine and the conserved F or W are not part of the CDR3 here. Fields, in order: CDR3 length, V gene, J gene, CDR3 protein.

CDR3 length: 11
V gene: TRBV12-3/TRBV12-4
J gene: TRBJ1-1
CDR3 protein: ASNSNSYTEAF

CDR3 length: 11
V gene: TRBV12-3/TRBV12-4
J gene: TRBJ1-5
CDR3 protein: ASRTAGNQPQH

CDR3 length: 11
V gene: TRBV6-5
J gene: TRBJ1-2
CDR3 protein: ASSYSKFYGYT

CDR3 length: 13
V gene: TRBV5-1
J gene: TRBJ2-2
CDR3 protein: ASRESSGNTGELF

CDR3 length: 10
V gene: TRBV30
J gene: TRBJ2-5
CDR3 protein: AFASREETQY

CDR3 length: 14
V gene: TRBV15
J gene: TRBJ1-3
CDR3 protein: ATSREGGLSGNTIY

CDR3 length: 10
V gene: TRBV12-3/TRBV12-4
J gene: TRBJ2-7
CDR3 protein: ASSPAPPGQY

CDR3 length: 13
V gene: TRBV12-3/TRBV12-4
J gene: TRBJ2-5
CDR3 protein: ASSRGLGNQETQY

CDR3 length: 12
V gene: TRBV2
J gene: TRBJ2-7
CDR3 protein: ASGGLAETYEQY

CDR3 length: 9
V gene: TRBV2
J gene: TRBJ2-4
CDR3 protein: ASSPQNIQY

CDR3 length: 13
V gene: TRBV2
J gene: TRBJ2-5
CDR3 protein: ASSPLGQSQETQY

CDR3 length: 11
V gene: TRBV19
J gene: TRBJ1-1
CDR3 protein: ASLSGGNTEAF

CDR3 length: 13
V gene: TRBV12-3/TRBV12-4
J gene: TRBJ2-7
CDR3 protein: ASSSTGSASYEQY

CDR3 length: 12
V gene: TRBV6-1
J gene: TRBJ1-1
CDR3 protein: ASSETGHYTEAF

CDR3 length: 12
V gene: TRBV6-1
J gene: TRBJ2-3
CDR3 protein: ASSTVDSTDTQY

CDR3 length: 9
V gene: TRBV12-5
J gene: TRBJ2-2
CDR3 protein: ASGTTGELF

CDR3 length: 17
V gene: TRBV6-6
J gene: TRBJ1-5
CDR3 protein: ATLMPPGQPPYSNQPQH

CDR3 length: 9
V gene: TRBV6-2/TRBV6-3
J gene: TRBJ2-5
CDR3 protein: ASSYTETQY

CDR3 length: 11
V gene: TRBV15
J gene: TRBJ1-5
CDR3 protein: ATRGIGNQPQH

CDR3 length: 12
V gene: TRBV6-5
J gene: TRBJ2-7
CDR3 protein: ASISRDRVDEQY

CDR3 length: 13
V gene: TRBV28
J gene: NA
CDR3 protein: ASSSGLAGPNEQY

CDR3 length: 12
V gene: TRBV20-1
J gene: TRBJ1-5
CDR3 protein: SAGGPQSNQPQH

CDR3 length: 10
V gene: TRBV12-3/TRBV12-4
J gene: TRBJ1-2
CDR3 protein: ASGGPRPGYT

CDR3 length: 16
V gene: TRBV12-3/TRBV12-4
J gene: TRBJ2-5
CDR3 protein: ASSPSITGTARQETQY

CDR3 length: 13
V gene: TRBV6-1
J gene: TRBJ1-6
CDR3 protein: ASSELGGRGSPLH

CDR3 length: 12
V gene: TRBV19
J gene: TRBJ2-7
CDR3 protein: ASSLTGNRNEQY

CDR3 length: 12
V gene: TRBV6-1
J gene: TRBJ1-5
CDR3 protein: ASSVLGRGQPQH

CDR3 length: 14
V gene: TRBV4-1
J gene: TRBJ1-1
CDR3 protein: ASSQAVQAGSVEAF

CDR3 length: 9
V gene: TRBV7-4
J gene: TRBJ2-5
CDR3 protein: ASSIRKTQY

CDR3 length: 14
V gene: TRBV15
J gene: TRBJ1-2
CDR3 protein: ATSRDFGGDDYGYT

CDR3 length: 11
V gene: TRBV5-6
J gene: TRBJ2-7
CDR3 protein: ASSWTGRNEQY